Listed below are T cell receptor beta chains from one sample, sequenced in a study of T cell responses to AZD1222 COVID-19 vaccine. Measured with immunoSEQ multiplex PCR; TCRdb has only the in-frame clones, and not every one. The table records 120,000 or so clones, 80% to 95% of them present only once. This specimen consisted of peripheral blood, obtained on day 0 of AZD1222 vaccination. The origin of the receptors is an adult in good health. The CDR3 runs from the conserved cysteine through the conserved F or W. Fields, in order: clone size, D gene, V gene, J gene, CDR3 protein, CDR3 DNA. The D gene is left open where the match is weak. Clone size is stated in some rows and not others, as once, few, many or a class when expanded.

abundance: .; d_gene: TRBD2; v_gene: TRBV9; j_gene: TRBJ2-3; CDR3aa: CASSAGLAGKDTQYF; CDR3nt: TGTGCCAGCAGCGCCGGACTAGCGGGAAAAGATACGCAGTATTTT
abundance: .; d_gene: .; v_gene: TRBV6-5; j_gene: TRBJ2-7; CDR3aa: CASSHIHEQYF; CDR3nt: TGTGCCAGCAGCCATATCCATGAGCAGTACTTC
abundance: .; d_gene: .; v_gene: TRBV4-2; j_gene: TRBJ2-3; CDR3aa: CASSRPGLETDTQYF; CDR3nt: TGTGCCAGTTCTAGGCCCGGGCTTGAAACAGATACGCAGTATTTT
abundance: once; d_gene: .; v_gene: TRBV20-1; j_gene: TRBJ1-2; CDR3aa: CSAVLRDGYTF; CDR3nt: TGCAGTGCTGTCCTGAGAGATGGCTACACCTTC
abundance: .; d_gene: TRBD1; v_gene: TRBV19; j_gene: TRBJ2-1; CDR3aa: CASSVTGTGLNEQFF; CDR3nt: TGTGCCAGTAGTGTGACAGGGACGGGGTTGAATGAGCAGTTCTTC
abundance: once; d_gene: .; v_gene: TRBV2; j_gene: TRBJ1-1; CDR3aa: CASSEKGQDMNTEAFF; CDR3nt: TGTGCCAGCAGTGAAAAGGGGCAGGACATGAACACTGAAGCTTTCTTT
abundance: .; d_gene: .; v_gene: TRBV19; j_gene: TRBJ1-5; CDR3aa: CASSIVYQPQHF; CDR3nt: TGTGCCAGTAGTATAGTCTATCAGCCCCAGCATTTT
abundance: .; d_gene: TRBD1; v_gene: TRBV27; j_gene: TRBJ2-5; CDR3aa: CASTAGTGKGTRTQYF; CDR3nt: TGTGCCAGCACCGCCGGGACAGGGAAAGGGACGAGGACCCAGTACTTC
abundance: once; d_gene: TRBD1; v_gene: TRBV7-3; j_gene: TRBJ2-2; CDR3aa: CASSTGGSAGELFF; CDR3nt: TGTGCCAGCAGTACAGGGGGCTCTGCCGGGGAGCTGTTTTTT
abundance: .; d_gene: .; v_gene: TRBV27; j_gene: TRBJ2-3; CDR3aa: CASRRLRGPKGTDTQYF; CDR3nt: TGTGCCAGTAGACGCCTACGGGGACCCAAGGGCACAGATACGCAGTATTTT
abundance: .; d_gene: .; v_gene: TRBV5-4; j_gene: TRBJ2-1; CDR3aa: CASSLESDRNEQFF; CDR3nt: TGTGCCAGCAGCTTGGAAAGCGATCGGAATGAGCAGTTCTTC
abundance: once; d_gene: .; v_gene: TRBV2; j_gene: TRBJ1-6; CDR3aa: CASSGPQGIGSAYNSPLHF; CDR3nt: TGTGCCAGCAGTGGCCCTCAGGGGATAGGGAGCGCCTATAATTCACCCCTCCACTTT
abundance: .; d_gene: .; v_gene: TRBV2; j_gene: TRBJ1-2; CDR3aa: CASSDRTYGYTF; CDR3nt: TGTGCCAGCAGTGACAGAACGTATGGCTACACCTTC
abundance: .; d_gene: .; v_gene: TRBV19; j_gene: TRBJ1-2; CDR3aa: CASSIVGAEIKSGYTF; CDR3nt: TGTGCCAGTAGTATAGTGGGCGCCGAAATAAAGTCTGGCTACACCTTC
abundance: .; d_gene: TRBD2; v_gene: TRBV5-4; j_gene: TRBJ2-1; CDR3aa: CASSLDLAGGVNEQFF; CDR3nt: TGTGCCAGCAGCTTGGATTTAGCGGGGGGCGTAAATGAGCAGTTCTTC
abundance: .; d_gene: .; v_gene: TRBV30; j_gene: TRBJ2-1; CDR3aa: CAWSVREPRGYNEQFF; CDR3nt: TGTGCCTGGAGTGTACGGGAACCCCGGGGGTACAATGAGCAGTTCTTC
abundance: .; d_gene: .; v_gene: TRBV6-4; j_gene: TRBJ1-6; CDR3aa: CVQTGNSPLHF; CDR3nt: TGTGTTCAGACAGGAAATTCACCCCTCCACTTT
abundance: .; d_gene: .; v_gene: TRBV24-1; j_gene: TRBJ1-1; CDR3aa: CATSETGTSGVAEAFF; CDR3nt: TGTGCCACCAGTGAGACCGGGACATCCGGCGTCGCTGAAGCTTTCTTT
abundance: .; d_gene: TRBD2; v_gene: TRBV11-2; j_gene: TRBJ2-7; CDR3aa: CASSLHLRREGMDEQYF; CDR3nt: TGTGCCAGCAGCTTACATTTGAGGCGGGAGGGAATGGACGAGCAGTACTTC
abundance: few; d_gene: TRBD1; v_gene: TRBV28; j_gene: TRBJ2-7; CDR3aa: CASSRGGAQVYEQYF; CDR3nt: TGTGCCAGCAGTCGAGGGGGCGCCCAGGTGTACGAGCAGTACTTC
abundance: .; d_gene: .; v_gene: TRBV10-3; j_gene: TRBJ2-1; CDR3aa: CAISLPWGGGSNEQFF; CDR3nt: TGTGCCATCAGTCTCCCTTGGGGAGGAGGAAGCAATGAGCAGTTCTTC
abundance: few; d_gene: .; v_gene: TRBV6-6; j_gene: TRBJ2-7; CDR3aa: CASSRRGYEQYF; CDR3nt: TGTGCCAGCAGCCGCAGGGGCTACGAGCAGTACTTC
abundance: .; d_gene: .; v_gene: TRBV19; j_gene: TRBJ2-2; CDR3aa: CASSRVPGPGTGELFF; CDR3nt: TGTGCCAGTAGCAGAGTTCCGGGCCCTGGCACCGGGGAGCTGTTTTTT
abundance: .; d_gene: .; v_gene: TRBV6-5; j_gene: TRBJ2-5; CDR3aa: CASSRRGQQETQYF; CDR3nt: TGTGCCAGCAGTCGCAGGGGCCAACAAGAGACCCAGTACTTC
abundance: .; d_gene: TRBD1; v_gene: TRBV24-1; j_gene: TRBJ2-1; CDR3aa: CATSDFPRDRRLEQFF; CDR3nt: TGTGCCACCAGTGATTTCCCTAGGGACAGACGACTCGAGCAGTTCTTC
abundance: .; d_gene: TRBD2; v_gene: TRBV5-8; j_gene: TRBJ2-7; CDR3aa: CASSRGGEQYF; CDR3nt: TGTGCCAGCAGCCGCGGGGGAGAGCAGTACTTC
abundance: .; d_gene: .; v_gene: TRBV30; j_gene: TRBJ2-2; CDR3aa: CAWRQGNTGELFF; CDR3nt: TGTGCCTGGCGGCAGGGAAACACCGGGGAGCTGTTTTTT
abundance: .; d_gene: .; v_gene: TRBV7-9; j_gene: TRBJ1-4; CDR3aa: CASSLGQAEIKLFF; CDR3nt: TGTGCCAGCAGCTTAGGACAGGCGGAAATCAAACTGTTTTTT
abundance: .; d_gene: TRBD2; v_gene: TRBV30; j_gene: TRBJ2-7; CDR3aa: CAWSSGTSGRGQGSYEQYF; CDR3nt: TGTGCCTGGAGTAGCGGAACTAGCGGGAGGGGTCAGGGCTCCTACGAGCAGTACTTC
abundance: .; d_gene: TRBD2; v_gene: TRBV4-1; j_gene: TRBJ2-7; CDR3aa: CASSQSLTSGISYEQYF; CDR3nt: TGCGCCAGCAGCCAGAGCCTGACTAGCGGGATCTCCTACGAGCAGTACTTC
abundance: .; d_gene: .; v_gene: TRBV6-5; j_gene: TRBJ2-7; CDR3aa: CASSYSRQGGINEQYF; CDR3nt: TGTGCCAGCAGTTACTCGAGGCAGGGAGGAATAAACGAGCAGTACTTC
abundance: .; d_gene: .; v_gene: TRBV2; j_gene: TRBJ2-3; CDR3aa: CASSVLTKDTQYF; CDR3nt: TGTGCCAGCAGTGTACTGACCAAAGATACGCAGTATTTT
abundance: .; d_gene: .; v_gene: TRBV5-1; j_gene: TRBJ2-1; CDR3aa: CASSLQAAGSYNEQFF; CDR3nt: TGCGCCAGCAGCCTCCAAGCCGCGGGGTCCTACAATGAGCAGTTCTTC
abundance: .; d_gene: .; v_gene: TRBV19; j_gene: TRBJ1-3; CDR3aa: CASTPGRGLGNTIYF; CDR3nt: TGTGCCAGTACCCCAGGCAGAGGGCTGGGAAACACCATATATTTT
abundance: .; d_gene: .; v_gene: TRBV7-3; j_gene: TRBJ2-1; CDR3aa: CASSLRGSSYNEQFF; CDR3nt: TGTGCCAGCAGCTTAAGGGGGAGCTCCTACAATGAGCAGTTCTTC
abundance: once; d_gene: .; v_gene: TRBV7-9; j_gene: TRBJ2-1; CDR3aa: CASSSGQGNGGQFF; CDR3nt: TGTGCCAGCAGCTCGGGCCAAGGGAACGGGGGGCAGTTCTTC
abundance: .; d_gene: .; v_gene: TRBV19; j_gene: TRBJ2-1; CDR3aa: CASRPSGSDEQFF; CDR3nt: TGTGCCAGTAGGCCTAGTGGGAGTGATGAGCAGTTCTTC
abundance: .; d_gene: .; v_gene: TRBV6-5; j_gene: TRBJ2-7; CDR3aa: CASSYSNGAGLEQYF; CDR3nt: TGTGCCAGCAGTTACTCTAATGGGGCTGGCCTCGAGCAGTACTTC
abundance: .; d_gene: TRBD1; v_gene: TRBV30; j_gene: TRBJ2-5; CDR3aa: CAWSRQGGWETQYF; CDR3nt: TGTGCCTGGAGTAGACAGGGGGGGTGGGAGACCCAGTACTTC
abundance: once; d_gene: .; v_gene: TRBV21-1; j_gene: TRBJ2-7; CDR3aa: CASRPLDRGFSYEQYF; CDR3nt: TGTGCCAGCAGACCCCTCGACAGGGGGTTTTCCTACGAGCAGTACTTC
abundance: .; d_gene: TRBD1; v_gene: TRBV5-1; j_gene: TRBJ1-2; CDR3aa: CASSSGQGAVYGYTF; CDR3nt: TGCGCCAGCAGCTCGGGACAGGGGGCTGTCTATGGCTACACCTTC
abundance: .; d_gene: .; v_gene: TRBV28; j_gene: TRBJ1-1; CDR3aa: CASSSHTYTEAFF; CDR3nt: TGTGCCAGCAGTTCCCACACCTACACTGAAGCTTTCTTT
abundance: .; d_gene: .; v_gene: TRBV5-1; j_gene: TRBJ2-7; CDR3aa: CASSLVVGTYEQYF; CDR3nt: TGCGCCAGCAGCTTGGTGGTAGGGACCTACGAGCAGTACTTC
abundance: .; d_gene: .; v_gene: TRBV7-3; j_gene: TRBJ1-5; CDR3aa: CASSDGFNQPQHF; CDR3nt: TGTGCCAGCAGCGACGGGTTCAATCAGCCCCAGCATTTT
abundance: .; d_gene: .; v_gene: TRBV28; j_gene: TRBJ1-2; CDR3aa: CASSLSHNIYGYTF; CDR3nt: TGTGCCAGCAGTTTAAGCCATAACATCTATGGCTACACCTTC
abundance: .; d_gene: .; v_gene: TRBV27; j_gene: TRBJ2-7; CDR3aa: CASPFLDCCIEQYF; CDR3nt: TGTGCCAGCCCTTTTCTGGACTGCTGTATCGAGCAGTACTTC
abundance: .; d_gene: .; v_gene: TRBV6-6; j_gene: TRBJ1-3; CDR3aa: CASSYVGEIGNTIYF; CDR3nt: TGTGCCAGCAGTTACGTGGGGGAGATCGGCAACACCATATATTTT
abundance: .; d_gene: TRBD2; v_gene: TRBV9; j_gene: TRBJ2-1; CDR3aa: CASSVGGSSGSWEQFF; CDR3nt: TGTGCCAGCAGCGTAGGTGGGTCTAGCGGGAGTTGGGAGCAGTTCTTC
abundance: .; d_gene: .; v_gene: TRBV29-1; j_gene: TRBJ1-6; CDR3aa: CSVEHERDGPLHF; CDR3nt: TGCAGCGTTGAGCATGAGCGGGATGGGCCCCTCCACTTT
abundance: .; d_gene: TRBD2; v_gene: TRBV5-1; j_gene: TRBJ2-5; CDR3aa: CASSLGLAGVGETQYF; CDR3nt: TGCGCCAGCAGCTTGGGACTAGCGGGAGTTGGAGAGACCCAGTACTTC
abundance: .; d_gene: .; v_gene: TRBV19; j_gene: TRBJ1-4; CDR3aa: CASSIAGRGEKLFF; CDR3nt: TGTGCCAGTAGTATTGCCGGTAGGGGCGAAAAACTGTTTTTT
abundance: .; d_gene: .; v_gene: TRBV19; j_gene: TRBJ1-5; CDR3aa: CASIRIAGNQPQHF; CDR3nt: TGTGCCAGTATCAGGATTGCGGGCAATCAGCCCCAGCATTTT